The 21 T cell receptor beta chains below were found in one sample sequenced in a study of Graves' ophthalmopathy and Graves' hyperthyroidism. RNA transcripts provided the template for amplifying TCR beta CDR3 regions. HTBI-primed RT-PCR formed the first round, and a multiplex PCR formed the second. MiXCR, run by TCRdb on the multiplex PCR reads, gives a single entry per CDR3 protein. The sample shows 500,000 to 700,000 distinct CDR3 sequences, about 20% of them seen only once. The sequencing input was peripheral blood. The source of these receptors is a woman younger than 30 with stable Graves' hyperthyroidism. Some clones in this sample may be carry-over from other donors' samples.

V and J are TRBV4-1 and TRBJ1-6; D gene uncertain. Germline V gives CDR1 MGHRA, CDR2 YSYEKL. V was cut by 0 bases and J by 7 bases, with 10 bases left in between. There are 15 residues in the CDR3. Here the CDR3 reads CASSQERVANSPLHF. The CDR3 nucleotides are TGCGCCAGCAGCCAAGAAAGAGTTGCCAATTCACCCCTCCACTTT.

This clonotype was observed a handful of times. The genes are TRBV28 and TRBJ2-2, with TRBD1 identical over 9 bases. CDR1 is MDHEN and CDR2 is SYDVKM in the germline V gene. V gave up 5 bases and J gave up 5 bases; unmatched junction bases: 6. The CDR3 sequence is 15 residues long. This CDR3 reads CASSVTGGETGELFF. The CDR3 DNA reads as TGTGCCAGCAGTGTAACAGGGGGCGAGACCGGGGAGCTGTTTTTT.

This clonotype was recorded many times. The rearrangement uses TRBV12-3 or TRBV12-4 and TRBJ1-1; 7 bases line up with TRBD1. CDR3 length: 14 residues. V was pared by 5 bases and J by 6 bases, with 9 bases of the junction left unmatched. The CDR3 region has the DNA TGTGCCAGCAGTCCCGGGACAGCTTCCCCTGAAGCTTTCTTT. It yields the protein CASSPGTASPEAFF.

The genes are TRBV7-9 and TRBJ1-6; TRBD1 might be the D (6 bases). The CDR3 loop spans 16 amino acids. The germline CDR1 and CDR2 sequences are SEHNR and FQNEAQ (reference sequence). V lost 4 bases to trimming and J lost 3 bases, with 13 bases between them. CDR3 loop: CASSWTTGLYNSPLHF. CDR3 coding DNA: TGTGCCAGCAGCTGGACTACAGGGCTCTATAATTCACCCCTCCACTTT.

This clonotype came up many times. The chain employs TRBV11-2 and TRBJ1-3; 7 nucleotides agree with TRBD1. From germline, CDR1 is SGHAT and CDR2 FQNNGV. CDR3 length equals 16 residues. V was clipped by 5 bases and J by 4 bases; unmatched bases: 11. CDR3: CASSTLPGTVGNTIYF. For the CDR3, the DNA is TGTGCCAGCAGCACTCTCCCCGGGACAGTAGGAAACACCATATATTTT.

This clonotype was recorded many times. This chain uses TRBV28 with TRBJ1-6; 9 nucleotides align to TRBD1. CDR3 length: 15 amino acids. The V gene end was trimmed by 3 bases and the J gene end by 10 bases; junction bases not matched to a gene: 7. CDR1 MDHEN and CDR2 SYDVKM come from the germline V gene. In DNA form, the CDR3 reads TGTGCCAGCAGTTTCGAACAGGGGGCCTCGTCACCCCTCCACTTT. Translation gives CASSFEQGASSPLHF. Full variable domain (remainder filled in from reference TRBV28 and TRBJ1-6): DVKVTQSSRYLVKRTGEKVFLECVQDMDHENMFWYRQDPGLGLRLIYFSYDVKMKEKGDIPEGYSVSREKKERFSLILESASTNQTSMYLCASSFEQGASSPLHFGNGTRLTVT.

This clonotype has ten or more counts. The V and J genes are TRBV28 and TRBJ2-5; TRBD1 matches 10 bases. Per germline, CDR1 MDHEN and CDR2 SYDVKM. V dropped 7 bases and J dropped 0; count of bases not matched to a gene: 14. The CDR3 has 18 amino acids. CDR3 coding DNA: TGTGCCAGCAACCCATCATTTGGGACAGGGGTGGACCAAGAGACCCAGTACTTC. It is translated as CASNPSFGTGVDQETQYF.

This clonotype was recorded a few times. CDR3 in amino acids: CASSLYGTGPEAFF. CDR3 bases: TGTGCCAGCAGCTTATACGGGACAGGCCCTGAAGCTTTCTTT. The V and J genes are TRBV11-2 and TRBJ1-1; TRBD1 aligns across 8 bases. The trim removed 2 bases at V and 6 bases at J, leaving 5 bases unmatched. The CDR3 length is 14 residues. CDR1 SGHAT and CDR2 FQNNGV come from the germline V gene.

This clonotype was picked up many times. The CDR3 region is CSATGLIRDEQYF. The CDR3 bases are TGCAGTGCCACGGGACTGATTCGGGACGAGCAGTACTTC. This chain uses TRBV20-1 with TRBJ2-7; D possibly corresponds to TRBD2 (6 bases). CDR3 length: 13 residues. Germline values: CDR1 DFQATT, CDR2 SNEGSKA (reference sequence). V was pared by 6 bases and J by 5 bases, with 17 bases between.

This clonotype occurred many times. The chain recombines TRBV12-3 or TRBV12-4 with TRBJ2-5; 13 bases agree with TRBD2. The CDR3 sequence is 19 residues long. J lost 6 bases, V lost 0 bases, and 13 bases had no gene match. In DNA, the CDR3 is TGTGCCAGCAGTTTAGCTTCCCGGGGACTAGCGGGGCCCTCGAAGACCCAGTACTTC. It yields the protein CASSLASRGLAGPSKTQYF.

This clonotype occurred many times. The chain is built from TRBV20-1 and TRBJ2-4; D gene uncertain. With 0 bases removed from V and 7 bases from J, the gap between germline ends came to 10 bases. The CDR3 extends over 13 amino acids. CDR1 is DFQATT and CDR2 is SNEGSKA in the germline V gene (reference sequence). CDR3 sequence reads: CSARDVSQNIQYF. The CDR3 DNA is TGCAGTGCTAGAGATGTGTCACAGAACATTCAGTACTTC.

This clonotype was picked up many times. This chain connects TRBV27 to TRBJ1-1; no clear D. The CDR3 loop spans 15 amino acids. Germline V CDR1 and CDR2: MNHEY, SMNVEV (reference sequence). V was shortened by 5 bases and J by 0 bases, with 13 bases between the two germline ends. CDR3 sequence: CASSPHLTLNTEAFF. The CDR3 bases are TGTGCCAGCAGTCCGCATTTAACGCTGAACACTGAAGCTTTCTTT.

With regard to this clonotype: Without the conserved terminal phenylalanine or tryptophan, this CDR3 likely stems from a read error. J is TRBJ2-7 and V is TRBV24-1; 10 bases map to TRBD1. Germline CDR1 KGHDR, CDR2 SFDVKD. With V trimmed by 4 bases and J by 0 bases, 5 bases remained unmatched. This CDR3 is 16 amino acids long. CDR3 DNA: TGTGCCACCAGTGAGGCCGGGACAGGGGACTCCTACGAGCAGTACTAC. Its protein is CATSEAGTGDSYEQYY.

On this clonotype itself: Possible read error: a much larger clone is one base away. The genes are TRBV20-1 and TRBJ2-2; TRBD2 might be the D (5 bases). The CDR3 is made up of 15 amino acids. CDR1 DFQATT and CDR2 SNEGSKA come from the germline V gene (reference sequence). Trimming left V 1 base short and J 1 base short, with 10 bases between. The CDR3 DNA is TGCAGTGCTAGAGTAGCGATGGAGAACACCGGGGAGCTGTTTTTT. Its protein product is CSARVAMENTGELFF.

This rearrangement joins TRBV4-1 to TRBJ1-1, with a possible D match to TRBD1 (5 bases). This CDR3 is 17 amino acids long. Trimming stripped 4 bases from V and 8 bases from J, with 26 bases between. Germline CDR1 and CDR2: MGHRA and YSYEKL. CDR3 protein: CASSRRTGRFRGNEAFF. CDR3 DNA: TGCGCCAGCAGCCGAAGAACGGGTCGGTTTAGGGGCAACGAAGCTTTCTTT.

This clonotype was counted between two and nine times. The V call is TRBV19, the J call TRBJ1-5; D gene uncertain. CDR3 length: 14 residues. Between the trimmed V and J ends, which lost 4 bases and 7 bases, there was a span of 14 bases. Germline V gene sequence: CDR1 LNHDA, CDR2 SQIVND (reference sequence). CDR3 bases: TGTGCCAGTAGTACCGGCCCCCGGACCCAGCCCCAGCATTTT. Protein sequence: CASSTGPRTQPQHF.

The genes are TRBV19 and TRBJ1-3; the match to TRBD1 covers 8 bases. Per germline, CDR1 LNHDA and CDR2 SQIVND (reference sequence). The CDR3 is 15 residues long. J lost 2 bases, V lost 3 bases, and 3 bases had no gene match. CDR3 protein: CASSIPGQAGNTIYF. CDR3 in DNA: TGTGCCAGTAGTATTCCGGGACAGGCTGGAAACACCATATATTTT.

This clonotype was detected many times. The CDR3 protein is CAWSWGDNSPLHF. CDR3 nucleotide sequence: TGTGCCTGGAGTTGGGGGGACAATTCACCCCTCCACTTT. V gene TRBV30 combines with J gene TRBJ1-6; TRBD1 might be the D (5 bases). V gave up 2 bases and J gave up 7 bases, with 9 bases separating them. From germline, CDR1 is GTSNPN and CDR2 SVGIG (reference sequence). CDR3 length: 13 residues.

The sample holds many counts of this clonotype. The CDR3 reads CASSLGTGGGETQYF. The CDR3 DNA follows: TGTGCCAGCAGTTTAGGGACAGGGGGCGGAGAGACCCAGTACTTC. The J gene is TRBJ2-5, the V gene TRBV12-3 or TRBV12-4, with TRBD1 matching over 11 bases. V lost 1 base, J lost 4 bases, and 2 bases stayed unmatched. This CDR3 is 15 amino acids long.

The chain is built from TRBV2 and TRBJ1-5; no clear D gene. The CDR3 is 13 amino acids. Germline assignment: CDR1 SNHLY and CDR2 FYNNEI. Trimming removed 4 bases at V and 6 bases at J, with 10 bases between. The CDR3 DNA sequence: TGTGCCAGCAGTGTGGGGAAGAGTCAGCCCCAGCATTTT. This sequence encodes CASSVGKSQPQHF.

This clonotype has more than one count but fewer than ten. V is TRBV20-1 and J is TRBJ2-7, with D perhaps matching TRBD2 (5 bases). The CDR3 runs 18 residues. Looked up from germline, CDR1 is DFQATT and CDR2 is SNEGSKA (reference sequence). The V end lost 3 bases, the J end lost 0 bases, and 24 bases lay between the germline ends. As DNA, the CDR3 is TGCAGTGCTAGCGCCTACGCCGAAATAGCGCGATTCTCCTACGAGCAGTACTTC. As protein: CSASAYAEIARFSYEQYF.